This T cell receptor beta chain was obtained from a study of beta chain features in type 1 diabetes. Study-level findings and limits: Moderate but significant shortening of TCRB CDR3s was recorded in all four CD4+ subsets from Type 1 diabetes patients. Sequencing used cDNA, and cells with high TCR expression could therefore be over-represented. The study left unresolved whether HLA type influences TCRB rearrangement.

CDR1 and CDR2 from the germline V gene are KGHSH and LQKENI. V lost 2 bases and J 8 bases, leaving 9 bases between the germline ends. The CDR3 has 12 amino acids. About this clone: Its specificity is unknown.

Since all of the isolated RNA was reverse transcribed, expressed TCRB transcripts were what got sequenced. TCRdb's table, derived via immunoSEQ multiplex PCR, lists solely in-frame clones and lacks some. The table has a few hundred thousand clones, 24% seen once; the top ten hold 0.012%. The sample was naive CD4+ T cells from blood. The source of this sequence is a woman in her twenties or thirties with type 1 diabetes. The chain combines TRBV18 with TRBJ1-1; TRBD1 is a possible D gene (6 bases). The CDR3 DNA follows: TGTGCCAGCTCACCAACAGGGACCGAAGCTTTCTTT. This sequence encodes CASSPTGTEAFF.